This TCR beta chain was recovered during a study of shared clonotypes between healthy human individuals. Study outcomes and limitations: Tissues were not sampled, only blood, and their repertoires likely differ.

Trimming removed 0 bases at V and 7 bases at J, with 16 bases between. Germline V lookup: CDR1 SGDLS, CDR2 YYNGEE. The CDR3 covers 16 residues. The assay was run at deep level. Profiled with immunoSEQ multiplex PCR; TCRdb holds only in-frame clones, not every one. The top ten hold approximately 1.2% of the sample, which has over a million clones, roughly 96% seen once. Remarks on this clone: Its antigen remains unknown.

The genes are TRBV9 and TRBJ2-2; possibly TRBD1 for D (5 bases). This sequence was found in a man aged 25-45 years in good health. Input material: naive CD4+ T cells sorted from blood. Subset given: CD45RA+ positively selected. CDR3 amino acids: CASSVARQFKVGELFF. CDR3 DNA: TGTGCCAGCAGCGTAGCCAGACAGTTTAAGGTCGGGGAGCTGTTTTTT.